This T cell receptor beta chain was sequenced in a study of cytomegalovirus exposure and HLA in healthy donors. The primer mix had 60 Vbeta and 13 Jbeta primers. Here immunoSEQ multiplex PCR was the method, and the copy in TCRdb shows in-frame clones only, minus some. The data hold fewer than 250,000 clones, with about 80% observed a single time. To note about this clone: Its target is unknown.

Study-wide results and limits: An analysis that was carried out later associated some 17,000 TCR beta sequences with HLA alleles at 0.05 false discovery rate. Researchers counted about 150 TCR beta chains as cytomegalovirus-associated. In a later analysis, TCR beta V- and J-gene trimming showed a link to a missense DCLRE1C variant.

This CDR3 contains 13 residues. Trimming cost V 3 bases and J 2 bases, with 8 bases left between them. Germline V CDR1 and CDR2: SGHRS, YFSETQ. These donors counted as nominally healthy when sampled, but unrecorded immune exposures were likely. This receptor was taken from a woman aged 45-59 years in good health and CMV-seropositive. The chain links TRBV5-1 to TRBJ2-5; D not certain. Specimen: PBMCs. The CDR3 region is CASSSNGQETQYF. For the CDR3, the DNA is TGCGCCAGCAGCTCAAACGGGCAAGAGACCCAGTACTTC.